Each of the 2 T cell receptor beta chains below was sequenced from the same sample in a study of shared clonotypes between healthy human individuals. Sequenced by immunoSEQ multiplex PCR; TCRdb stores in-frame clones only, minus some. Among 640,000 or so clones listed, around 72% were seen once. Sequenced sample: memory CD4+ T cells sorted from blood. Subset here: CD45RA-negative fraction. All receptors come from a woman aged 25 to 45 in good health.

The chain couples TRBV23-1 to TRBJ1-5, with D maybe TRBD1 (5 bases). TRBV23-1 is classed as an ORF, of uncertain function. The V gene lost 2 bases and the J gene lost 7 bases, with 9 bases spanning the gap. The CDR3 spans 13 residues. CDR3 DNA sequence: TGCGCCAGCAGTCAAGCAGGGAGGCAGCCCCAGCATTTT. Residues: CASSQAGRQPQHF.

The chain joins TRBV18 to TRBJ2-4; 8 positions match TRBD1. CDR1 is KGHSH and CDR2 is LQKENI in the germline V gene. CDR3 size: 15 residues. V gave up 5 bases and J gave up 0 bases; unmatched junction bases: 3. The CDR3: CASSDDRGAKNIQYF. Here the CDR3 DNA reads TGTGCCAGCTCAGACGACAGGGGAGCCAAAAACATTCAGTACTTC.